This TCR beta chain was found in a study of CXCR3-negative and CXCR3-positive naive CD8 T cells (dated by TCRdb to between 2017 and 2020). About the investigation overall: About 135 million TRB reads were obtained in total, roughly 1.5 +/- 0.3 million reads per library. The diversity and physicochemical repertoire analyses included around 10 donors pooled from two independent experiments. TRBV-TRBJ cluster analysis included naive subsets from several donors and memory cells from 3 donors. The paper's findings and limits, for the study overall: Within the same donor, TRBV-TRBJ usage looked similar between naive CXCR3-negative and CXCR3-positive cells, but memory cells had distinct patterns. TRB CDR3s from CXCR3-positive naive cells showed higher hydrophobicity (lower Kidera factor 4), lower energy, and higher strength and volume indices than CXCR3-negative naive cells. Because CXCR3 expression was partially decreased after cryopreservation, freshly isolated PBMCs were used for most assays. Comparably high repertoire diversity was found in both naive subsets, whereas much lower repertoire diversity was found in memory CD8+ T cells. Because surface CD5, which is linked to self-reactivity in mice, was comparable between the naive subsets, TCR interaction strength was also inferred from TRB CDR3 physicochemical properties.

Comments on this clonotype: Its antigen is still unknown.

For every CD8+ T cell subset, some 310,000 cells were flow-sorted straight into RLT lysis buffer, and each subset was sorted in triplicate. Naive CD8+ T cells were defined stringently as CD45RO-CCR7+CD27+CD95- to exclude memory contaminants. Peripheral blood mononuclear cells were isolated from buffy coats using standard density gradient centrifugation. Naive CXCR3-negative and CXCR3-positive CD8+ T cells were flow-sorted on a FACSAria III. Total RNA was extracted from sorted cells using an RNeasy Mini Kit. Sequenced using a NextSeq 550. The Human TCR Profiling Kit (MiLaboratory) was used to prepare UMI-labeled 5' RACE TRB cDNA libraries. The full amount of extracted RNA was used for cDNA synthesis, and the full amount of resulting cDNA was used for PCR amplification. Libraries were prepared in parallel using an identical number of PCR cycles. The authors processed their data as follows. With a requirement of at least two reads per UMI, MIGEC and MiXCR extracted about 50,000 +/- 10,000 unique UMI-labeled TRB cDNA molecules per library. On average, approximately 40,000 +/- 10,000 functional in-frame TRB CDR3 nucleotide clonotypes lacking stop codons were found per library. After downsampling to 5000 UMI-labeled TRB molecules per sample, diversity metrics, including normalized Shannon-Wiener and Chao1, were computed in VDJtools. For the central five CDR3 residues, VDJtools calculated physicochemical properties weighted by clonotype size, namely interaction energy, strength, volume and Kidera factor 4. TCRdb reprocessed the sequencing reads and holds a single record per CDR3 protein sequence, with no DNA. These V and J calls are TCRdb output, not the study's own analysis. The table of this sample itemizes roughly 93,000 distinct CDR3 sequences. The ten largest clones add up to about 1% of the sample.

According to the germline V gene, CDR1 reads SGHRS and CDR2 reads YFSETQ. Measured from the cysteine to the phenylalanine, the CDR3 is 17 residues long. DNA is not recorded here. This clonotype was obtained from a human donor in good health. Some clones in this sample may be carry-over from other donors' samples. The source material was naive CXCR3+ CD8+ T cells from blood. The meaning of the sample's cell subset or site label: CD45RO-CCR7+CD27+CD95- naive CD8+ T cells expressing CXCR3 (TNR3+). The chain is assembled from TRBV5-1 and TRBJ1-4. The CDR3 sequence is CASTAGDRETTNEKLFF.